What follows are 18 T cell receptor beta chains derived from one specimen sequenced in a study of molecular identifiers for immune sequencing clone quantification. TCRdb used MiXCR to reprocess the PCR reads, holding one entry per CDR3 protein. The table shows around 470,000 distinct CDR3 sequences, with under 30% occurring only once. Input material: naive CD8+ T cells from blood, with Jurkat cell RNA spiked in. Subset given: FACS-sorted CD8+CD4-CCR7+CD45RA+ naive T cells. Receptors originate from a human donor in good health. Some libraries in this study had Jurkat cell RNA spiked in.

This clonotype showed up many times. J is TRBJ2-2 and V is TRBV7-9, with D perhaps given as TRBD1 or TRBD2 (6 bases each). V lost 0 bases, J lost 3 bases, and 8 bases lay in between. The CDR3 loop spans 15 amino acids. The germline V gene has CDR1 SEHNR and CDR2 FQNEAQ (reference sequence). The CDR3 protein is CASSLAGGHTGELFF. The CDR3 coding sequence is TGTGCCAGCAGCTTAGCCGGGGGCCACACCGGGGAGCTGTTTTTT.

The chain couples TRBV12-3 or TRBV12-4 to TRBJ2-2; possible D gene TRBD2, 6 bases. V lost 5 bases to trimming and J lost 5 bases, with 12 bases between them. There are 14 residues in the CDR3. The CDR3: CASSISGITGELFF. In nucleotides, the CDR3 is TGTGCCAGCAGTATTAGCGGAATTACCGGGGAGCTGTTTTTT.

CDR3 bases: TGTGCCAGCAGCGTCACAGGGTTAAGCTACGAGCAGTACTTC. It codes for CASSVTGLSYEQYF. This chain connects TRBV9 to TRBJ2-7; a possible D gene is TRBD1 (6 bases). The V gene lost 2 bases and the J gene lost 3 bases, with 12 bases spanning the gap. The germline V gene encodes CDR1 SGDLS and CDR2 YYNGEE. CDR3 length: 14 residues. Filled out from reference TRBV9 and TRBJ2-7, the complete variable domain reads DSGVTQTPKHLITATGQRVTLRCSPRSGDLSVYWYQQSLDQGLQFLIQYYNGEERAKGNILERFSAQQFPDLHSELNLSSLELGDSALYFCASSVTGLSYEQYFGPGTRLTVT.

This clonotype came up many times. The chain carries TRBV24-1 and TRBJ2-3, with D unresolved. Germline CDR1 and CDR2: KGHDR and SFDVKD. The CDR3 is 12 residues long. V gave up 3 bases and J gave up 3 bases, with 3 bases separating them. DNA of the CDR3: TGTGCCACCAGTGATCCTACAGATACGCAGTATTTT. Protein: CATSDPTDTQYF.

With respect to this clonotype: Possible read error: a much larger clone is one base away. The J gene is TRBJ1-1, the V gene TRBV4-3; D gene unclear. Germline V lookup: CDR1 LGHNA, CDR2 YSLEER. This CDR3 is 15 amino acids long. The CDR3 loop reads CACSRESQANTEAFF. In nucleotides, the CDR3 is TGCGCCTGCAGCCGAGAGTCTCAGGCGAACACTGAAGCTTTCTTT.

There are a few counts of this clonotype. This chain uses TRBV30 with TRBJ2-7; D not certain. The CDR3 runs to 12 residues. Trimming removed 0 bases from V and 2 bases from J, with 5 bases in between. Germline assignment: CDR1 GTSNPN and CDR2 SVGIG (reference sequence). CDR3 sequence reads: CAWSVGTYEQYF. DNA for the CDR3: TGTGCCTGGAGTGTAGGAACCTACGAGCAGTACTTC.

V usage is TRBV19 and J usage is TRBJ1-5; D gene ambiguous. CDR3 length: 15 residues. The V gene's germline CDR1 is LNHDA and CDR2 SQIVND (reference sequence). V was trimmed by 5 bases and J by 4 bases, leaving 15 bases between them. The CDR3 nucleotides are TGTGCCAGTAGTGAGTTCGGGGTAGGGAATCAGCCCCAGCATTTT. Protein sequence: CASSEFGVGNQPQHF.

On this clonotype itself: The conserved final phenylalanine or tryptophan is absent from the CDR3, which likely points to a read error. The V and J genes are TRBV20-1 and TRBJ2-3; the match to TRBD2 covers 12 bases. V lost 0 bases to trimming and J lost 1 base; unmatched junction nucleotides: 23. The CDR3 spans 23 residues. CDR1 DFQATT and CDR2 SNEGSKA come from the germline V gene (reference sequence). CDR3 sequence: CSARDSPGLAQLLAGGRTDTQYS. The CDR3 DNA reads TGCAGTGCTAGAGATTCTCCGGGACTGGCTCAATTACTAGCGGGAGGACGCACAGATACGCAGTATTCT.

The sample holds many counts of this clonotype. This sequence joins TRBV7-9 and TRBJ1-1; D gene unclear. CDR3 length: 12 residues. CDR1 and CDR2 (germline): SEHNR, FQNEAQ (reference sequence). V was shortened by 5 bases and J by 4 bases, with 8 bases between the two germline ends. CDR3 region: CASSIGRTEAFF. The CDR3 DNA follows: TGTGCCAGCAGCATAGGACGCACTGAAGCTTTCTTT.

This clonotype was counted at least ten times. The rearrangement links TRBV27 to TRBJ1-5; a possible D gene is TRBD1 (6 bases). V was cut by 4 bases and J by 0 bases, with 10 bases left in between. CDR1 and CDR2 (germline): MNHEY, SMNVEV (reference sequence). The CDR3 runs to 15 residues. CDR3 sequence reads: CASSSLQGSNQPQHF. The CDR3 DNA is TGTGCCAGCAGTTCCTTACAGGGTAGCAATCAGCCCCAGCATTTT.

This clonotype was found a few times. The chain recombines TRBV4-1 with TRBJ2-1; maybe TRBD1 (6 bases). Germline V CDR1 and CDR2: MGHRA, YSYEKL. Trimming pared 5 bases from V and 3 bases from J, leaving 17 bases between. This CDR3 is built from 16 residues. The CDR3 DNA sequence: TGCGCCAGCAGCTTAAACCGGGACACAAACTACAATGAGCAGTTCTTC. This gives the protein CASSLNRDTNYNEQFF.

The chain links TRBV20-1 to TRBJ2-3; 7 bases line up with TRBD2. Looked up from germline, CDR1 is DFQATT and CDR2 is SNEGSKA (reference sequence). V gave up 4 bases and J gave up 0 bases; unmatched junction bases: 4. The CDR3 length is 14 residues. The CDR3 loop reads CSATTSESTDTQYF. CDR3 in DNA: TGCAGTGCTACCACTAGCGAGAGCACAGATACGCAGTATTTT.

This clonotype has at least ten counts. The chain has TRBV12-3 or TRBV12-4 and TRBJ2-6; no clear D. Trimming shortened V by 10 bases and J by 0 bases, and 4 bases separated the two germline ends. The CDR3 covers 12 residues. The CDR3 region is CATNSGANVLTF. The CDR3 coding sequence is TGTGCCACCAACTCTGGGGCCAACGTCCTGACTTTC.

The chain uses TRBV9 and TRBJ1-1; no firm D call. The CDR3 sequence is 15 residues long. Germline CDR1 SGDLS, CDR2 YYNGEE. Trimming shortened V by 4 bases and J by 2 bases, and 15 bases separated the two germline ends. The CDR3, as DNA: TGTGCCAGCAGCCAATCGGGAAGCCTTAACACTGAAGCTTTCTTT. Its protein product is CASSQSGSLNTEAFF.

In its sample, this clonotype was seen many times. The chain couples TRBV4-3 to TRBJ1-5; D gene ambiguous. The V end lost 4 bases, the J end lost 1 base, and 20 bases lay between the germline ends. The CDR3 consists of 18 residues. Germline values: CDR1 LGHNA, CDR2 YSLEER. The CDR3 spells CASSPTLGGLLSNQPQHF. CDR3 nucleotides: TGCGCCAGCAGCCCCACCCTGGGAGGACTACTGAGCAATCAGCCCCAGCATTTT.

This clonotype was detected only a few times. The J gene is TRBJ1-6, the V gene TRBV5-5; D perhaps matches TRBD1 (5 bases). Germline loops: CDR1 SGHKS, CDR2 YYEKEE (reference sequence). Trimming removed 0 bases from V and 12 bases from J, with 10 bases in between. The CDR3 spans 13 residues. The CDR3 DNA sequence: TGTGCCAGCAGCTTGGGCCCGGGGGGACCCCTCCACTTT. Its protein is CASSLGPGGPLHF.

Turning to this clonotype: Just one base apart from a much larger clone, this may be a read error. The chain has TRBV5-4 and TRBJ2-3; either TRBD1 or TRBD2 may supply D (5 bases each). The CDR3 is made up of 15 amino acids. Per the germline V gene, CDR1 is SGHNT and CDR2 is YYREEE (reference sequence). V shed 4 bases and J shed 2 bases, with 14 bases lying between them. The CDR3, as DNA: TGTGCCAGCAGCCTTGGGGCTAGCCACACAGATACGCAGTATTTT. Translated: CASSLGASHTDTQYF. The whole variable domain, filled in from reference TRBV5-4 and TRBJ2-3, reads ETGVTQSPTHLIKTRGQQVTLRCSSQSGHNTVSWYQQALGQGPQFIFQYYREEENGRGNFPPRFSGLQFPNYSSELNVNALELDDSALYLCASSLGASHTDTQYFGPGTRLTVL.

This clonotype was picked up a small number of times. The V call is TRBV6-2 or TRBV6-3, the J call TRBJ1-5; the D gene is possibly TRBD1 (5 bases). V dropped 5 bases and J dropped 0 bases, with 20 bases sitting between them. The CDR3 extends over 18 amino acids. Germline V gene lookup returns CDR1 MNHEY and CDR2 SVGEGT. CDR3 nucleotide sequence: TGTGCCAGCAGTCCCGCCAATCAGGGTGGCTATAGCAATCAGCCCCAGCATTTT. As protein: CASSPANQGGYSNQPQHF.